This entry is about one T cell receptor beta chain. The record originates from a study of blood T cell repertoires in COVID-19. As for the study in general: COVID-19 samples, acute and convalescent, were from the United States, Italy and Spain.

CDR1 is SGHTA and CDR2 is FQGNSA in the germline V gene. The CDR3 length is 16 residues. V trimming: 2 bases; J trimming: 9 bases; junction bases outside the gene matches: 8. Seattle's enrolled individuals joined amid active infection and were then monitored longitudinally. Per the authors' pipeline: Nucleated cell counts were estimated from reference gene primer amplification. Profiled with immunoSEQ multiplex PCR; TCRdb holds only in-frame clones, not every one. For V, J and clone size, that table is used; D and trimming come from the DNA. Among 300,000 to 450,000 clones, more than 75% were seen once, and the ten largest hold 2.3%.

Sequencing was done on a sample of peripheral blood. The chain has TRBV7-2 and TRBJ2-5; 14 bases map to TRBD2. This clonotype originated in a woman aged 55-70 years with COVID-19, enrolled during active disease. The CDR3 DNA sequence: TGTGCCAGCAGCTTAACGACTAGCGGGGGGGCAAGGGCCCAGTACTTC. It encodes CASSLTTSGGARAQYF.